The source of this T cell receptor (beta chain) is a study of T-cell memory formation after mild COVID-19 (dated by TCRdb to about 2021). In terms of the full investigation: Most TCR sequence clusters were specific to one of the two donors. In two donors, T-cell clones that expanded and contracted after mild COVID-19 were followed by sequencing TCRalpha and TCRbeta repertoires longitudinally. The cohort comprised two young, previously healthy adult volunteers, one female and one male.

This clonotype appeared a few times. This clone's antigen is unknown. Base qualities are not provided; no much larger clone lies one nucleotide away. The sample was run on an Illumina NovaSeq 6000. cDNA libraries for TCRalpha and TCRbeta were prepared by 5'RACE using constant-segment primers, with sample barcodes and unique molecular identifiers added. RNA was extracted from every sample with Trizol reagent. Amplification of the libraries took two PCR steps, and the second step added a second sample barcode plus Illumina TruSeq adapters. Sequencing of the libraries was done on an Illumina NovaSeq, producing 2 x 150 bp paired-end reads. In the source study's methods: Demultiplexing of reads and collapsing into UMI-guided consensus sequences were performed with migec v1.2.7. With mixcr v2.1.11, UMI consensuses were aligned to TRA and TRB V and J templates and assembled into clonotypes. Clonotypes were classified as expanded or contracted when called significant by both edgeR and NoisET, with noise models trained on biological replicates. For edgeR calls, the cutoffs were a false discovery rate-adjusted p below 0.01 and a log2 fold-change threshold of 1. PCA with hierarchical clustering of max-normalized trajectories of the 1000 most abundant clonotypes was used as exploratory dynamics analysis. Separately sequenced CD4+ and CD8+ repertoires were used to assign the CD4 or CD8 phenotype of responding clones. TCRdb trimmed the raw reads at Q25, called clones with MiXCR and kept productive beta chains. CDR3 protein duplicates are merged, each entry listing the most common genes and DNA. These V and J calls rely on TCRdb rather than the paper's analysis. The table for this sample lists about 350,000 distinct CDR3 sequences; roughly 13% of them were counted only once. The ten biggest clones cover 20% to 25% of the sample.

Here is what the overall study found, with its caveats: SARS-CoV-2 specificity was not confirmed for the second-wave clones peaking on day 37. Contracting CD4+ clones turned up mainly in the CM and EM memory subsets, whereas EMRA was where CD8+ clones were enriched. Some responding clones were found in pre-infection memory, which suggests that pre-existing cross-reactive memory T cells took part in the SARS-CoV-2 response. The study covered only two mild cases, and larger cohorts including severe cases with pre-infection samples were considered necessary. Clones that contracted from day 15 to 85 showed balanced CD4/CD8 phenotypes, whereas a second wave of clones that expanded from day 15 to 37 leaned towards CD4+.

Ficoll-Paque density gradient centrifugation was the method used to isolate PBMCs. This clonotype was obtained from a man younger than 35 who had mild COVID-19 (a few samples of this study predate the infection). The sample titles of this study are shuffled in the database, so cell type and time point are left out; the donor was told from shared clones. Material: PBMCs or a T cell subset sorted from them (not recorded which).

The nucleotides read TGTGCCAGCAGTCACAGCGCCGCCCGAAGGAATGAGCAGTTCTTC. It encodes CASSHSAARRNEQFF. The V and J genes are TRBV3-1 and TRBJ2-1; no confident D gene assignment can be made. The CDR3 holds 15 amino acids from the cysteine to the phenylalanine. CDR3 DNA is the only sequence kept; it has 45 bases, read in frame from the first base. CDR1 LGHDT and CDR2 YNNKEL are derived from the germline V gene (reference sequence). V is pared back by 6 bases and J by 7 bases, with 19 bases lying between the germline termini.